The sample holds one count of the clone carrying this TCR beta chain. Libraries were prepared by immunoSEQ multiplex PCR; TCRdb keeps only in-frame clonotypes and omits some of them. The repertoire has approximately 84,000 clones, about nine tenths of them found once; the top ten carry 15% to 18%. These data come from a study of control samples from healthy donors and cancer patients. The ends were cut back, 11 bases at V and 3 bases at J, with 11 bases in the middle. The CDR3 is 12 amino acids. CDR1 and CDR2 (germline): MDHEN, SYDVKM. Sample: blood. This receptor was obtained from a man aged 30 to 39 in good health. This chain joins TRBV28 and TRBJ1-3, with unresolved D. CDR3 bases: TGTGCCTCCAGTGAGGTTGGAAACACCATATATTTT. This codes for CASSEVGNTIYF.